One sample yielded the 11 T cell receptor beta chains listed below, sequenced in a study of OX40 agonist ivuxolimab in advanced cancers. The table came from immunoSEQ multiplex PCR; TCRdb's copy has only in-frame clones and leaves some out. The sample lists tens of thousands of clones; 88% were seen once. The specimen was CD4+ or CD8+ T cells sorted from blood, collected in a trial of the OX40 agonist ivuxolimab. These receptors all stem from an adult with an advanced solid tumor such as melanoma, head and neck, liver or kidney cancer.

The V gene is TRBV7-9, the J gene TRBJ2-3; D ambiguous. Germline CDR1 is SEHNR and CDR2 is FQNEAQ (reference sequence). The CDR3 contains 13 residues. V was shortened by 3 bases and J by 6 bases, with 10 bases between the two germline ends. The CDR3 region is CASSFPLGDTQYF. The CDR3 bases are TGTGCCAGCAGCTTTCCTCTCGGGGATACGCAGTATTTT.

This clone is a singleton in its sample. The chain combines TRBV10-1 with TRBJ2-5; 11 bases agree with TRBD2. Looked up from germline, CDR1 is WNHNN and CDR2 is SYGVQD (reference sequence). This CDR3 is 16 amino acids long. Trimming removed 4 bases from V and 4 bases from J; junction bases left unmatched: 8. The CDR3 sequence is CASSGGLADLRETQYF. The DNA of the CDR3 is TGCGCCAGCAGTGGGGGACTAGCGGACCTCCGAGAGACCCAGTACTTC.

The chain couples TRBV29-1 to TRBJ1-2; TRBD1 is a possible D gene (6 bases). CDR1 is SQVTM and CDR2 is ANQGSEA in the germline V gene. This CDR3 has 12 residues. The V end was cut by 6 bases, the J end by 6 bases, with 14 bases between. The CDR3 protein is CSVRAGGHGYTF. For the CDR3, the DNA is TGCAGCGTCCGGGCGGGGGGCCATGGCTACACCTTC.

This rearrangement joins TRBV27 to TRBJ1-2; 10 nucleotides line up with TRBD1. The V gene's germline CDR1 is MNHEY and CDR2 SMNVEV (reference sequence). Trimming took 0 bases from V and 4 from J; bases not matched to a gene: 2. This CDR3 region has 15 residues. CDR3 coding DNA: TGTGCCAGCAGTTTATCGAGGACAGGGGGCTATGGCTACACCTTC. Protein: CASSLSRTGGYGYTF.

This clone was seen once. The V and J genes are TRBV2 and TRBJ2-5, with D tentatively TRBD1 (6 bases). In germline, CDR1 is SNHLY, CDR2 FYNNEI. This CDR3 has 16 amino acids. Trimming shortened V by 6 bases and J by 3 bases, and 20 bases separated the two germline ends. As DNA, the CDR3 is TGTGCCAGCAGCACTGGGACACCGGTTTTTGAAGAGACCCAGTACTTC. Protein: CASSTGTPVFEETQYF.

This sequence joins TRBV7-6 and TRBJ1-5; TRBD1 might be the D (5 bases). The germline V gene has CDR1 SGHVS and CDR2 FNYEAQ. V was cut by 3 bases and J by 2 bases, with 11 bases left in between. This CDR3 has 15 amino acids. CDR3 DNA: TGTGCCAGCAGCTTGGAGCAGGGAGGCAATCAGCCCCAGCATTTT. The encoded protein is CASSLEQGGNQPQHF.

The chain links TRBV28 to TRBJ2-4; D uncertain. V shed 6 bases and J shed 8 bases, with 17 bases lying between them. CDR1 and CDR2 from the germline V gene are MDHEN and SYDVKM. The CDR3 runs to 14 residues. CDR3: CASRERDTLDIQYF. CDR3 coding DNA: TGTGCCAGCAGGGAGAGAGACACCTTAGACATTCAGTACTTC.

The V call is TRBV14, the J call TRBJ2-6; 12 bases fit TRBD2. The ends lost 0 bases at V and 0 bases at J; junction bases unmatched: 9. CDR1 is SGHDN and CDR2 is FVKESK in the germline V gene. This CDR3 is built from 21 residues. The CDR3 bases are TGTGCCAGCAGCCAAGAAGGGACAAGACTAGCGGGAGACTCTGGGGCCAACGTCCTGACTTTC. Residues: CASSQEGTRLAGDSGANVLTF.

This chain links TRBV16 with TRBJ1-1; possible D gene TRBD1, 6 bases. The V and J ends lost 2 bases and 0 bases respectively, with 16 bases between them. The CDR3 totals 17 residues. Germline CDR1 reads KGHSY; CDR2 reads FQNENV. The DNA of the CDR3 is TGTGCCAGCAGCCAAAGCGACGGGGGGCCATTGAACACTGAAGCTTTCTTT. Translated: CASSQSDGGPLNTEAFF.

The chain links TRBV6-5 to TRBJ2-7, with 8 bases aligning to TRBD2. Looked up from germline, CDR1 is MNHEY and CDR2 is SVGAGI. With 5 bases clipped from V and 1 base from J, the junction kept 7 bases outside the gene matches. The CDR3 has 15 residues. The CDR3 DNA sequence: TGTGCCAGCAGTCTTTTAGCGGGGAAATCCTACGAGCAGTACGTC. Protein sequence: CASSLLAGKSYEQYV.

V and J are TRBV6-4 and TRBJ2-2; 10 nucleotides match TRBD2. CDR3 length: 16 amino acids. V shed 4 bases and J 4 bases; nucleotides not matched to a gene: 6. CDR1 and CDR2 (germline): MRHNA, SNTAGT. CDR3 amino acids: CASSAVPSGGTGELFF. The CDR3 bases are TGTGCCAGCAGTGCCGTCCCTAGCGGGGGCACCGGGGAGCTGTTTTTT.